This T cell receptor beta chain came from a study of CD4 and CD8 cells across lung adenocarcinoma regions. The CDR3 contains 18 residues. Trimming took 1 base from V and 1 from J, leaving 17 bases between them. Germline assignment: CDR1 MNHNS and CDR2 SASEGT. TCRdb recomputed calls from the PCR reads with MiXCR, one row per CDR3 protein. The data hold fewer than 7,500 distinct CDR3 sequences, with 40% to 60% observed a single time. J is TRBJ2-4 and V is TRBV6-1; possibly TRBD2 for D (6 bases). Sequenced input: CD4+ T cells from the center of a lung tumor. The TCR comes from a female donor with lung adenocarcinoma. The CD4 and CD8 labels of this study may be unreliable. The CDR3 DNA reads TGTGCCAGCAGTGAAGTGGGTGGGGAGGTCGGGGCCAAAAACATTCAGTACTTC. This encodes CASSEVGGEVGAKNIQYF.